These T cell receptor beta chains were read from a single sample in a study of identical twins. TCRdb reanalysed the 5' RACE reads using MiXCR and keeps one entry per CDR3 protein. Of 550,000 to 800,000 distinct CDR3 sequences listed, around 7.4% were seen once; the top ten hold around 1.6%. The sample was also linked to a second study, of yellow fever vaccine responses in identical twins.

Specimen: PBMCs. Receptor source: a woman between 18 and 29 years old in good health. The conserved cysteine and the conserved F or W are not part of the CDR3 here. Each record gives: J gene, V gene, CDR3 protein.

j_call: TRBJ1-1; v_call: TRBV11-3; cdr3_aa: ASSSWTGMNTEAF
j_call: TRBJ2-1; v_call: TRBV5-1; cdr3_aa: ASRASGSSSNEQF
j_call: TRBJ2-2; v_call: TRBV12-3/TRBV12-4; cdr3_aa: ASSSTRLAGGPNGELF
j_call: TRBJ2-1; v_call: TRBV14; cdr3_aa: ASSQSGTRALHEQF
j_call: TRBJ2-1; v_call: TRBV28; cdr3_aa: ASRTSGDYNEQF
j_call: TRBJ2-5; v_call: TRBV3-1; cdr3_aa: ASSQESRTGTQY
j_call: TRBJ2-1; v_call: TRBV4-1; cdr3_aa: ASSQSGGRGTNEQF
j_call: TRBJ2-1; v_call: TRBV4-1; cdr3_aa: ASSQAIGLAGGWGSYNEQF
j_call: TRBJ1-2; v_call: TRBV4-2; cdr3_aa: ASSNSLTENYGYT
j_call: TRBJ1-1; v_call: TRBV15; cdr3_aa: ATSRESAGKNTEAF
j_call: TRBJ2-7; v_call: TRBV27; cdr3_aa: ASSFNPSYEQY
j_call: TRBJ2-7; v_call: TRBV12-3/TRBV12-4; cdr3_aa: AIGDGDSYEQY
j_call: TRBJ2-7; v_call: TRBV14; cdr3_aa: ASSQGRWFESYEQY
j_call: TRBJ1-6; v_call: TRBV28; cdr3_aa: AIQGARSSYNSPLH
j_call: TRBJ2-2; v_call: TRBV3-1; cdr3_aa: ASSQGPRTVVAGELF
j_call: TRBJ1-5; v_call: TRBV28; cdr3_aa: ASSTLGVGGNQPQH
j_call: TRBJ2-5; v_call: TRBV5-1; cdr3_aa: ASSSLHLGLAETQY
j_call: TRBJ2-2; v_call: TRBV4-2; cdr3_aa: ASSQGLYTGELF
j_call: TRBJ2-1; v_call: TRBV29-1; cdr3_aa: SAQRGGTGRLDEQF
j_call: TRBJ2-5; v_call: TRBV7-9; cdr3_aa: ASSYPRGTQETQY
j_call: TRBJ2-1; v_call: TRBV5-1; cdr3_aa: ASNSPPGTSGYNEQF
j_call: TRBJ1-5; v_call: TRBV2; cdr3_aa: ASTIYSYQPQH
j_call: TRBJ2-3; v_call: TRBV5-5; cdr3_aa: ASSLEGLPEDTQY
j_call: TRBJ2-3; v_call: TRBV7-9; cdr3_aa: ASSFRQEKADTQY
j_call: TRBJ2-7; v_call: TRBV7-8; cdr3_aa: ASSPPAGTEQY
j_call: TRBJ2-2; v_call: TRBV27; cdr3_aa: ASSPLGWGRRNGELF
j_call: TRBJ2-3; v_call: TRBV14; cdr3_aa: ASSQLRGRDTDTQY
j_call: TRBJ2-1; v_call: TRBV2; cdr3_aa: ASSKTSGSPHEQF
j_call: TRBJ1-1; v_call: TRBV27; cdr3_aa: ASSLEGLGTEAF
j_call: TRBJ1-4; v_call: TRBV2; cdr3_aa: ASGNLRQGSNEKLF
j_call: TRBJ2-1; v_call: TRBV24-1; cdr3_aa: ATSPDRVSVGSYNEQF
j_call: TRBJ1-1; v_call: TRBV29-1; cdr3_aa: SGDRAFGEAF
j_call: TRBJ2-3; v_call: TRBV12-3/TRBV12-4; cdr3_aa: ASSWGEGRGTDTQY
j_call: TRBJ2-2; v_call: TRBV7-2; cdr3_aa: ASSNQGLGELF
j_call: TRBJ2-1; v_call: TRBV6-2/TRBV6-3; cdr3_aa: ASSLDPAVYNEQF
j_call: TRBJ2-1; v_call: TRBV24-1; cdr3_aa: ATSGLAGEQF
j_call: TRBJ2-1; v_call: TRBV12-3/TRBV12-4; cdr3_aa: ASSLAFRVLRQF
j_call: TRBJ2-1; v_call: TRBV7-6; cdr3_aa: ASSFHDSDNEQF
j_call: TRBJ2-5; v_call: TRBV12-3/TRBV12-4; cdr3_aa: ASSLEQGETQY
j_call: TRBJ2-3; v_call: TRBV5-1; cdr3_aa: ASSRTSGGVTDTQY
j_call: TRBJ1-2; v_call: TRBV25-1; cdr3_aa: ASSGQFGGYGYT
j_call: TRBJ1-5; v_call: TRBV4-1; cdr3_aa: ASSQGLPQPQH
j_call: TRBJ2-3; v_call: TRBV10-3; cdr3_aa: AISGGASADTQY
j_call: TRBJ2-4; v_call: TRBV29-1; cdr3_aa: SVESLASGSKNIQY
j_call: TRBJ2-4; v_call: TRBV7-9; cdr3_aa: ASSPPGPEDIQY
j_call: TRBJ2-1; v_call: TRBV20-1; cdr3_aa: SAAFQALAGEREQF
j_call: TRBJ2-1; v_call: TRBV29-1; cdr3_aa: SAGLAYNEQF
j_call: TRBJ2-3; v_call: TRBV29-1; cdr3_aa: SVGGGSDTQY
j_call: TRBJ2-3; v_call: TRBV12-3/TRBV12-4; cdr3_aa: ASSFDSGSTDTQY
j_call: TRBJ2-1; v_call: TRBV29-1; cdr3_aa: SVRTGDPRGYNEQF
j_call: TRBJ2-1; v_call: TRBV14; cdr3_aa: ASSPGILRGSEQF
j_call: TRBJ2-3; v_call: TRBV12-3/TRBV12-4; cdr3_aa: ASSSFVGQLTDTQY
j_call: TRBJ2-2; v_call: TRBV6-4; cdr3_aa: ASSDRGSGELF